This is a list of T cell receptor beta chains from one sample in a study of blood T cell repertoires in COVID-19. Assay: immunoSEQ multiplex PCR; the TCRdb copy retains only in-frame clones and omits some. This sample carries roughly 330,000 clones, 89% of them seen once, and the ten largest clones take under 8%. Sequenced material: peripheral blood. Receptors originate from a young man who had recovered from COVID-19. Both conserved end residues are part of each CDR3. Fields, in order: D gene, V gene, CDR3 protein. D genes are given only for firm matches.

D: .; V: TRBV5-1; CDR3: CATATGDTRPNTEAFF
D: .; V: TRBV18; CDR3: CASSPGQIHLNGYTF
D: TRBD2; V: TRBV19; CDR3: CASSALTSGIETQYF
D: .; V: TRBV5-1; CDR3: CASSFSGSHEQFF
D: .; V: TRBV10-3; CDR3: CAISGGNQPQHF
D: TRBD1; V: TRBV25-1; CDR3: CATSGTGKYEQYF
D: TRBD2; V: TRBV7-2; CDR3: CASSFVAGAGYEQYF
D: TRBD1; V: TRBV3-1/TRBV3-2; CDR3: CASSTGAGGDYGYTF
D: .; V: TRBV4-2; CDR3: CASSQDLAGGAGNTIYF
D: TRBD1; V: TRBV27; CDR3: CASSPTGEAKAFF
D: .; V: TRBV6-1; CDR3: CASSETLPGNTEAFF
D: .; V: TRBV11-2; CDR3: CASSLDPQGGETQYF
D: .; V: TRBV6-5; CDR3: CASSEDSANEQYF
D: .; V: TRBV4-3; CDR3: CASSQDGGGGYGYTF
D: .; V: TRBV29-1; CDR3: CSVAKSTVSTEAFF
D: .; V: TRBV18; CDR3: CASSRTDSYGYTF
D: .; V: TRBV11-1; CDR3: CASSLAAGLDFNEQFF
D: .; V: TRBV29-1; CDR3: CSALGTEAFF
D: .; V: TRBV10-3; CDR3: CAIRPSGPMRDNEQFF
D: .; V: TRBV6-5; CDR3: CASSYQDSFYGYTF
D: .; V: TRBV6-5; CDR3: CASRITGNNSPLHF
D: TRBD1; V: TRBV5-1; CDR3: CASSRDSKQGANVLTF
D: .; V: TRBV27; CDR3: CASSTLGGSYNEQFF
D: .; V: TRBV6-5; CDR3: CASSDRWNYGYTF
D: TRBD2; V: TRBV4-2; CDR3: CASSQEPSSGASGELFF
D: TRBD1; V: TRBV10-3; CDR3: CAIRLGTDYEQYF
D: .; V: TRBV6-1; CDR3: CASSELEGILLRNEQYF
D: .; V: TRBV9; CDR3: CASSVAGNEQFF
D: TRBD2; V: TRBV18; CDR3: CASSPPSGPTGELFF
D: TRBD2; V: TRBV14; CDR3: CASSRRLAGQYEQYF
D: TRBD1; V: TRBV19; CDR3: CASSTRQGRGLATNEKLFF
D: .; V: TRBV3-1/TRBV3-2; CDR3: CASSRRGKEKLFF
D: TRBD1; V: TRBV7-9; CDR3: CASSYPDRATYEQYF
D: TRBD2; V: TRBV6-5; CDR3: CASSGLANYNEQFF
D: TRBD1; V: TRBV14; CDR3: CASSQRPGQGSYNEQFF
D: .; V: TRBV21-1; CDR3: CASSPRGSDSSTFATNEKLFF
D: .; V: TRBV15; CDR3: CATSRDSGLSTDTQYF
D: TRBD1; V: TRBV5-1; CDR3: CASSPGQAYTEAFF
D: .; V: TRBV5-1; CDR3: CATTVGSSNTGELFF
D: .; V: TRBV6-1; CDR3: CASSETLAQNAYGYTF
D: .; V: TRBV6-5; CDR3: CASSYGGRVTEAFF
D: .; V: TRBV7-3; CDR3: CASSAAVEETQYF
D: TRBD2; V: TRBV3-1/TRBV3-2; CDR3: CASTPGGTSSYEQYF
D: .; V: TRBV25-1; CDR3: CASSEKGGVRANEKLFF
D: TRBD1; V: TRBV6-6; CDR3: CASSPPPGQGASFSSYNEQFF
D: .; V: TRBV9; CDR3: CASSVLGQLTDTQYF
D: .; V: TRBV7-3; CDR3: CASSSPGQDTYGYTF
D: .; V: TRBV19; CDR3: CASSLDTYGYTF
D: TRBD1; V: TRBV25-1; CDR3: CASNSDRDLYNYGYTF
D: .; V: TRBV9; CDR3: CASSDLQGVMTDTQYF
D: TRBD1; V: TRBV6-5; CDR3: CASIRTGTDYGYTF
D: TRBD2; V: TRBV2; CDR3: CASTPGLAGGTDTQYF
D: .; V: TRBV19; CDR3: CASTDGGATYNSPLHF
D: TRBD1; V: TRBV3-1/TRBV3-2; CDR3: CASSQAGGNYGYTF
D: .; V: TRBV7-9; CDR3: CASSLLSTEAFF